The next 3 T cell receptor beta chains were all read from a single sample in a study of T-cell reconstitution after alpha-beta-depleted transplantation in children. Molecular barcoding with unique molecular identifiers was used for the TCRbeta library. TCRdb recomputed calls from the PCR reads with MiXCR, one row per CDR3 protein. Of about 980,000 distinct CDR3 sequences in the sample, roughly 29% were seen once. The sequencing used PBMCs, mostly from graft donor cells, collected 360 days after TCRalphabeta/CD19-depleted stem cell transplant. These receptors originate from a boy under two years old who had a stem cell transplant for SCID, so the T cells may come from the graft donor.

The chain's CDR3 is CASSPRRGQPSRISGANVLTF. The CDR3 region has the DNA TGTGCCAGCAGCCCTCGAAGGGGACAGCCTTCTAGGATCTCTGGGGCCAACGTCCTGACTTTC. This chain links TRBV11-2 with TRBJ2-6; 7 nucleotides agree with TRBD1. The CDR3 totals 21 residues. The germline V gene has CDR1 SGHAT and CDR2 FQNNGV. The ends lost 5 bases at V and 0 bases at J; junction bases unmatched: 19.

The chain employs TRBV20-1 and TRBJ2-1; either TRBD1 or TRBD2 may supply D (6 bases each). This CDR3 is built from 15 residues. Germline values: CDR1 DFQATT, CDR2 SNEGSKA (reference sequence). V was cut by 1 base and J by 7 bases, with 17 bases left in between. The CDR3 spells CSARGPGAVVNEQFF. CDR3 in DNA: TGCAGTGCTAGAGGTCCGGGGGCTGTAGTAAATGAGCAGTTCTTC.

The chain couples TRBV29-1 to TRBJ2-5; the D is unclear. This CDR3 is built from 12 residues. CDR1 SQVTM and CDR2 ANQGSEA come from the germline V gene. Trimming stripped 4 bases from V and 1 base from J, with 7 bases between. CDR3 sequence (DNA): TGCAGCGTTGGGCACTTCCAAGAGACCCAGTACTTC. Protein: CSVGHFQETQYF.